The next 13 T cell receptor beta chains were all read from a single sample in a study of cytomegalovirus exposure and HLA in healthy donors. Primers for the PCR totalled 60 Vbeta and 13 Jbeta. Clones were read by immunoSEQ multiplex PCR, and TCRdb kept only the in-frame ones, dropping some. Its table lists over 110,000 clones. The specimen sequenced was PBMCs. These receptors originate from a male donor in good health and CMV-seronegative.

This rearrangement joins TRBV15 to TRBJ1-1; TRBD1 matches at 12 bases. This CDR3 spans 19 amino acids. Germline trimming cut 0 bases from V and 1 base from J; bases unmatched to any gene: 9. Looked up from germline, CDR1 is LNHNV and CDR2 is YYDKDF (reference sequence). The CDR3 sequence is CATSRDQRGTGGRNTEAFF. CDR3 nucleotides: TGTGCCACCAGCAGAGATCAGCGGGGGACAGGGGGCCGGAACACTGAAGCTTTCTTT.

V is TRBV18 and J is TRBJ2-5, with TRBD1 matching over 9 bases. CDR1 is KGHSH and CDR2 is LQKENI in the germline V gene. J lost 5 bases, V lost 8 bases, and 15 bases had no gene match. CDR3 length: 16 residues. CDR3 sequence: CASTTADRGFWETQYF. The DNA of the CDR3 is TGTGCCAGCACAACCGCGGACAGGGGTTTTTGGGAGACCCAGTACTTC.

Here the CDR3 DNA reads TGTGCCAGCAGCTTATCGGGCGGCTCTCAGGGGCAGTACTTC. Protein: CASSLSGGSQGQYF. The chain recombines TRBV7-2 with TRBJ2-7; a weak D match, TRBD1 (5 bases). Between the trimmed V and J ends, which lost 2 bases and 9 bases, there was a span of 17 bases. The germline CDR1 and CDR2 sequences are SGHTA and FQGNSA. The CDR3 has 14 residues.

The chain combines TRBV5-1 with TRBJ2-5; 7 nucleotides line up with TRBD2. The ends lost 2 bases at V and 4 bases at J; junction bases unmatched: 11. This CDR3 spans 16 amino acids. Germline lookup yields CDR1 SGHRS and CDR2 YFSETQ. CDR3 nucleotides: TGCGCCAGCAGCTTCTTAAGCGGGACCCCCTCAGAGACCCAGTACTTC. This sequence encodes CASSFLSGTPSETQYF.

CDR3 sequence reads: CASSLMGALGYTF. DNA of the CDR3: TGTGCCAGCAGTTTGATGGGGGCGCTTGGCTACACCTTC. The V call is TRBV28, the J call TRBJ1-2, with D perhaps TRBD1 (6 bases). The V gene's germline CDR1 is MDHEN and CDR2 SYDVKM. This CDR3 region has 13 residues. The V and J ends lost 3 bases and 7 bases respectively, with 12 bases between them.

This chain links TRBV18 with TRBJ1-2; 7 bases are a match to TRBD1. The germline gives CDR1 KGHSH, CDR2 LQKENI. This CDR3 region has 16 residues. The trim removed 6 bases at V and 4 bases at J, leaving 14 bases unmatched. CDR3 sequence: CASSSTGTDYTYGYTF. CDR3 DNA sequence: TGTGCCAGCTCCTCGACAGGGACCGATTACACCTATGGCTACACCTTC. The full variable domain, with the rest looked up from reference TRBV18 and TRBJ1-2, is NAGVMQNPRHLVRRRGQEARLRCSPMKGHSHVYWYRQLPEEGLKFMVYLQKENIIDESGMPKERFSAEFPKEGPSILRIQQVVRGDSAAYFCASSSTGTDYTYGYTFGSGTRLTVV.

The J gene is TRBJ2-3, the V gene TRBV4-3, with 9 bases that match TRBD2. J lost 1 base, V lost 1 base, and 3 bases had no gene match. Germline CDR1 and CDR2: LGHNA and YSLEER. The CDR3 is 16 amino acids. CDR3 in amino acids: CASSQAQRGGTDTQYF. CDR3 DNA sequence: TGCGCCAGCAGCCAAGCCCAGCGGGGGGGCACAGATACGCAGTATTTT.

The chain has TRBV10-1 and TRBJ2-3, with 9 bases aligning to TRBD2. The CDR3 contains 17 residues. V lost 8 bases to trimming and J lost 5 bases; unmatched junction nucleotides: 17. The V gene's germline CDR1 is WNHNN and CDR2 SYGVQD (reference sequence). The CDR3 nucleotides are TGCGCCAGCTCCCGTGGTATTGGGACTAGCTCTGGAGATACGCAGTATTTT. Translating it yields CASSRGIGTSSGDTQYF.

This rearrangement joins TRBV2 to TRBJ1-6, with D perhaps TRBD1 (5 bases). V shed 3 bases and J shed 8 bases, with 17 bases lying between them. This CDR3 has 16 amino acids. Germline V gene lookup returns CDR1 SNHLY and CDR2 FYNNEI. CDR3 nucleotides: TGTGCCAGCAGTGACGGGGGGACCTTAAATTATTCACCCCTCCACTTT. Translated, it gives CASSDGGTLNYSPLHF.

The chain has TRBV27 and TRBJ2-7; D may be TRBD2 (6 bases). The V gene lost 3 bases and the J gene lost 5 bases, with 20 bases spanning the gap. The V gene's germline CDR1 is MNHEY and CDR2 SMNVEV (reference sequence). There are 16 residues in the CDR3. CDR3 sequence: CASSFAAEGGKDEQYF. CDR3 nucleotide sequence: TGTGCCAGCAGTTTCGCTGCGGAGGGCGGTAAGGACGAGCAGTACTTC.

The rearrangement uses TRBV5-6 and TRBJ2-7, with TRBD2 identical over 8 bases. V gave up 0 bases and J gave up 7 bases; unmatched junction bases: 3. The germline V gene has CDR1 SGHDT and CDR2 YYEEEE. CDR3 length equals 13 residues. The chain's CDR3 is CASSLGLAGEQYF. DNA of the CDR3: TGTGCCAGCAGCTTGGGGCTAGCGGGTGAGCAGTACTTC.

The chain carries TRBV11-2 and TRBJ1-1, with D tentatively TRBD1 (5 bases). The ends were cut back, 8 bases at V and 5 bases at J, with 21 bases in the middle. CDR1 and CDR2 (germline): SGHAT, FQNNGV. The CDR3 is 15 residues long. CDR3 protein: CASAALGRRQTEAFF. The CDR3, as DNA: TGTGCCAGCGCGGCGCTGGGTCGGCGACAGACTGAAGCTTTCTTT.

The chain combines TRBV19 with TRBJ1-4, with D uncertain. Germline CDR1 LNHDA, CDR2 SQIVND (reference sequence). This CDR3 region has 15 residues. V lost 2 bases to trimming and J lost 6 bases, with 13 bases between them. The DNA of the CDR3 is TGTGCCAGTAGTATACCGGGAATGGGCGATGAAAAACTGTTTTTT. Its protein is CASSIPGMGDEKLFF. The variable domain in full, with the rest retrieved from reference TRBV19 and TRBJ1-4, is DGGITQSPKYLFRKEGQNVTLSCEQNLNHDAMYWYRQDPGQGLRLIYYSQIVNDFQKGDIAEGYSVSREKKESFPLTVTSAQKNPTAFYLCASSIPGMGDEKLFFGSGTQLSVL.